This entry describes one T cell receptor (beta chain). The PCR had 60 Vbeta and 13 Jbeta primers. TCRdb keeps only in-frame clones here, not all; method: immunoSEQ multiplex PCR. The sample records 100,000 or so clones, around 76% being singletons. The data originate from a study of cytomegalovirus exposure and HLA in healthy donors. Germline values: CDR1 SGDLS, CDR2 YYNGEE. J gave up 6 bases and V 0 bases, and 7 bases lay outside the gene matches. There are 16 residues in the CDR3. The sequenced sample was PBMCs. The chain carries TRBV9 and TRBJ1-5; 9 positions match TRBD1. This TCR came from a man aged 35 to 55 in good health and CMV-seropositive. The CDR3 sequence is CASSVGQGVSSQPQHF. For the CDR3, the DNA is TGTGCCAGCAGCGTAGGACAGGGGGTTTCAAGTCAGCCCCAGCATTTT.